This TCR beta chain stems from a study of CD8+ T cells in alopecia areata. Whole-study results and caveats: Sequence data from scalp samples additionally include resident alphabeta T cells of normal skin. Lesional scalp, notably in alopecia totalis/universalis, had clonality above that of normal scalp.

Reverse transcription of extracted RNA yielded cDNA, which provided the sequencing template. The method was immunoSEQ multiplex PCR; TCRdb's version includes in-frame clones alone and lacks a portion of them. The sample carries around 82,000 clones, roughly half recorded once. The sample holds a few counts of this clone. Its antigen is as yet unknown. Germline V CDR1 and CDR2: MNHEY, SVGAGI. The CDR3 runs to 11 residues. V lost 7 bases, J lost 5 bases, and 8 bases lay in between. Collection of lesional scalp punch biopsies and peripheral blood was performed in alopecia areata patients. PBMCs were stained for CD3, CD4 and CD8, and CD4+ and CD8+ T cells were sorted.

The clonotype was recovered from a human donor with alopecia areata. Material for sequencing was NKG2D-high CD8+ T cells sorted from blood. J is TRBJ1-1 and V is TRBV6-5; D perhaps matches TRBD1 (6 bases). The CDR3 bases are TGTGCCAGCAAGGGGGGAACTGAAGCTTTCTTT. Translation: CASKGGTEAFF.